The clone carrying this T cell receptor beta chain showed up just once. Its matching antigen is unknown. Possible read error: a much larger clone is one base away. Unique molecular identifiers featured in each of the TCR beta cDNA libraries. The source material, roughly 0.85 to 10 million T cells, gave rise to roughly 500,000 cDNA molecules. TCRdb independently ran MiXCR on the PCR reads; one entry per CDR3 protein. The repertoire holds just over 250,000 distinct CDR3 sequences, with 35% to 40% as singletons. The data derive from a study of post-analysis software for immune sequencing data. For the study at large: There were relapsing-remitting, secondary progressive and progressive-relapsing multiple sclerosis among the disease courses included.

General study findings and limits: Under the F measure, samples that were prepared in one batch clustered strongly together. In patients, TRBV5-6, TRBV5-1 and TRBV20-1 belonged to five TRBV segments found more frequently than in controls.

Germline values: CDR1 MGHDK, CDR2 SYGVNS. The CDR3 has 17 residues. V was trimmed by 1 base and J by 2 bases, leaving 12 bases between them. The sequence was collected from a girl under 18 with multiple sclerosis. The sample comprised blood. The V call is TRBV25-1, the J call TRBJ2-6; possibly TRBD2 for D (5 bases). In DNA form, the CDR3 reads TGTGCCAGCAGTGAATTTCGAGCGGCGACTGGGGCCAACGTCCTGACTTTC. The encoded protein is CASSEFRAATGANVLTF.